This TCR beta chain came from a study of shared clonotypes between healthy human individuals. The data were produced by immunoSEQ multiplex PCR, yet TCRdb's version contains in-frame clones alone and is incomplete. This sample carries roughly 2.2 million clones, around 93% of them seen once, and the ten largest clones take around 0.4%. Concerning this clone: Other DNA sequences from this sample encode an identical CDR3 as well.

The germline V gene encodes CDR1 SQVTM and CDR2 ANQGSEA. The CDR3 runs 14 residues. Trimming at V came to 7 bases and at J to 0 bases, leaving 4 bases not matched to a gene. This clonotype was sampled from a man younger than 30 in good health. Some clones in this sample may be carry-over from other donors' samples. This chain joins TRBV29-1 and TRBJ2-3, with 10 bases lining up with TRBD2. What was sequenced was naive CD4+ T cells from PBMCs. Subset defined: CD45RA+ positively selected. DNA for the CDR3: TGCAGCGCCCGGACTAGCGGCAGCACAGATACGCAGTATTTT. It yields the protein CSARTSGSTDTQYF.